The sample holds one count of the clone carrying this T cell receptor beta chain. Participant-given clinical history determined each cohort assignment. Germline V gives CDR1 MGHRA, CDR2 YSYEKL. J lost 6 bases, V lost 0 bases, and 19 bases had no gene match. This CDR3 is built from 19 residues. The source of the sample is a study of blood T cell repertoires in COVID-19. Looking at the study overall: Sample material is recorded as cDNA or gDNA derived from T cells, B-cell-depleted T cells, or PBMCs.

Authors' analysis steps: Researchers report that nucleated cell counts were estimated from reference gene primer amplification. Assay used: immunoSEQ multiplex PCR; TCRdb lists only in-frame clones, some missing. The D gene and trimming were derived from the DNA, and the V and J assignments and clone size from that table. The sample records 150,000 to 200,000 clones, over 70% being singletons. Source material: PBMCs or T cells enriched from blood (not recorded which). This sequence joins TRBV4-1 and TRBJ1-2, with TRBD1 matching over 7 bases. The sequence derives from a woman in her fifties or sixties who had recovered from COVID-19. The chain's CDR3 is CASSQDSRKGALISNGYTF. The CDR3 DNA follows: TGCGCCAGCAGCCAAGATAGTAGGAAGGGGGCGCTTATATCCAATGGCTACACCTTC.